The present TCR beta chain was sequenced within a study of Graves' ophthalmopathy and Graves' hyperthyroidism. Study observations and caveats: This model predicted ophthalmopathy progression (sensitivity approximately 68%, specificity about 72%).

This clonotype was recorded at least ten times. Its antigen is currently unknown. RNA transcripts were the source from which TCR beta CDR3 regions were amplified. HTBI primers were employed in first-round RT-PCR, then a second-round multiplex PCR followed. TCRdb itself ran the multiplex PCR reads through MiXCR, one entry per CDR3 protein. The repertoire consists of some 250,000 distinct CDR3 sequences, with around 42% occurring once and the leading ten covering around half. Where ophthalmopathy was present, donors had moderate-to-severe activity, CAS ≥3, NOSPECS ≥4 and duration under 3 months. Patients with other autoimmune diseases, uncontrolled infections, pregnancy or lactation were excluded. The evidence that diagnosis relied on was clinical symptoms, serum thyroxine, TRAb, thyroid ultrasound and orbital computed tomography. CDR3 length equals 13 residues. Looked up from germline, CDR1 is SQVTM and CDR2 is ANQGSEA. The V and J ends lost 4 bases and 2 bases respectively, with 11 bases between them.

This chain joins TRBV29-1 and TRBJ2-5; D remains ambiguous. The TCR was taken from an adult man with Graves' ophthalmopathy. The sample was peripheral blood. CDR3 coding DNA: TGCAGCGTTGCGTCAGCCGATCAAGAGACCCAGTACTTC. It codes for CSVASADQETQYF.